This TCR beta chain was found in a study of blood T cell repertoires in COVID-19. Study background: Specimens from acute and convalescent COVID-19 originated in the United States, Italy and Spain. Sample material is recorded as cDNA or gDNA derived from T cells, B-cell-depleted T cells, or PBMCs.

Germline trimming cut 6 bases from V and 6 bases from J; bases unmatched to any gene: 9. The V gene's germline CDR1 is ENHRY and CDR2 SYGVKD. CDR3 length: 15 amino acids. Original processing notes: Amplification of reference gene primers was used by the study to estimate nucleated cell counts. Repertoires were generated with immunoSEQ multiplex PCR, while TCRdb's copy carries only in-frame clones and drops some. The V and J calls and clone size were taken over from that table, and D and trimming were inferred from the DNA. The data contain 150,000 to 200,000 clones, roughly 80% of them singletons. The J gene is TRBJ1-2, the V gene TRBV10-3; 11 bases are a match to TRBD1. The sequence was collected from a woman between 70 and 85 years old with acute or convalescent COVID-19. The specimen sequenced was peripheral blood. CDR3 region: CAIREGQGALNGYTF. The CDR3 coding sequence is TGTGCCATCAGGGAAGGACAGGGGGCGCTTAATGGCTACACCTTC.